One and the same sample provided the 27 T cell receptor beta chains below, sequenced in a study of blood T cells in healthy people across ages (dated by TCRdb to 2013 to 2016). To prepare the library, 5' RACE was applied. Sequencer: Illumina HiSeq 2500. The second PCR ran for about 6 to 11 cycles and used a J-beta primer mix along with a sample-barcoded 5' primer. In TCRdb, the public reads were trimmed at Q25 with fastp and aligned with MiXCR, with productive beta chains retained. CDR3 protein duplicates are merged, each entry listing the most common genes and DNA. In all, the sample holds 600,000 to 850,000 distinct CDR3 sequences, and around 25% of those were seen once. The leading ten clones occupy more than 8.5% of the sample. This sample was also put to use in a study of T cells of mothers and their children.

The sample comprised blood. These receptor sequences come from a boy aged 10-17 years in good health.

This clonotype showed up just a few times. This chain uses TRBV18 with TRBJ1-4; the D gene is possibly TRBD1 (5 bases). The CDR3 sequence is 14 residues long. Germline V lookup: CDR1 KGHSH, CDR2 LQKENI. V dropped 2 bases and J dropped 8 bases, with 12 bases sitting between them. The CDR3 protein is CASSPGTSGEKLFF. The CDR3 bases are TGTGCCAGCTCACCAGGGACGAGTGGGGAAAAACTGTTTTTT. Full variable domain (missing parts from reference TRBV18 and TRBJ1-4): NAGVMQNPRHLVRRRGQEARLRCSPMKGHSHVYWYRQLPEEGLKFMVYLQKENIIDESGMPKERFSAEFPKEGPSILRIQQVVRGDSAAYFCASSPGTSGEKLFFGSGTQLSVL.

The rearrangement links TRBV6-4 to TRBJ2-1; D gene unclear. Germline lookup yields CDR1 MRHNA and CDR2 SNTAGT. The CDR3 sequence is 15 residues long. V lost 4 bases to trimming and J lost 3 bases, with 13 bases between them. The chain's CDR3 is CASSAQAYYYNEQFF. As DNA, the CDR3 is TGTGCCAGCAGTGCGCAAGCCTACTACTACAATGAGCAGTTCTTC.

The chain employs TRBV12-3 or TRBV12-4 and TRBJ1-1, with D possibly TRBD1 on 6 matching bases. The CDR3 spans 15 residues. Trimming removed 4 bases from V and 3 bases from J, with 15 bases in between. The CDR3 DNA reads as TGTGCCAGCAGTTCTTGGGCACAGGGAGACACTGAAGCTTTCTTT. It is translated as CASSSWAQGDTEAFF.

The rearrangement joins TRBV29-1 to TRBJ2-7, with D perhaps TRBD1 or TRBD2 (5 bases each). Germline-derived CDR1 and CDR2 are SQVTM and ANQGSEA. The CDR3 loop spans 12 amino acids. Trimming stripped 5 bases from V and 7 bases from J, with 15 bases between. The CDR3 sequence: CSVYTGLDEQYF. CDR3 nucleotide sequence: TGCAGCGTTTACACAGGACTGGATGAGCAGTACTTC.

This clonotype was recorded many times. J is TRBJ1-2 and V is TRBV5-5, with D maybe TRBD1 (5 bases). The CDR3 length is 14 residues. The V and J ends lost 2 bases and 0 bases respectively, with 8 bases between them. CDR1 and CDR2 (germline): SGHKS, YYEKEE (reference sequence). CDR3 amino acids: CASSLDRANYGYTF. DNA for the CDR3: TGTGCCAGCAGCTTAGACAGAGCTAACTATGGCTACACCTTC.

The chain uses TRBV12-3 or TRBV12-4 and TRBJ2-1; tentatively, D is TRBD1 or TRBD2 (5 bases each). The end of the DNA fits TRBJ2-5 better, so the J call may be wrong. The CDR3 consists of 11 residues. DNA for the CDR3: TGTGCCAGCAGTCGTACGGGACCCCAGTACTTC. Its protein is CASSRTGPQYF.

The V call is TRBV29-1, the J call TRBJ1-2; TRBD1 aligns across 7 bases. The CDR3 sequence is 14 residues long. Looked up from germline, CDR1 is SQVTM and CDR2 is ANQGSEA. The V gene end was trimmed by 0 bases and the J gene end by 5 bases; junction bases not matched to a gene: 6. Written as DNA, the CDR3 is TGCAGCGTTGAAGAACAGGGGTTAGGGTATGGCTACACCTTC. It codes for CSVEEQGLGYGYTF.

The chain combines TRBV7-9 with TRBJ2-5; no definite D call. Trimming took 3 bases from V and 5 from J, leaving 10 bases between them. Germline assignment: CDR1 SEHNR and CDR2 FQNEAQ (reference sequence). CDR3 length: 13 amino acids. The CDR3 region has the DNA TGTGCCAGCAGCTTGACCGCTTTGGAGACCCAGTACTTC. It encodes CASSLTALETQYF.

A remark on this clonotype: Relative to the germline gene, one junction end is altered; a read error may explain this. The chain carries TRBV27 and TRBJ2-7; TRBD2 aligns across 8 bases. Germline loops: CDR1 MNHEY, CDR2 SMNVEV (reference sequence). The CDR3 loop spans 14 amino acids. CDR3 bases: TGTGCCAGCAGTAGCGGGGGTCTGCCCTACGAGCAATACTTC. Translating gives CASSSGGLPYEQYF.

The V and J genes are TRBV9 and TRBJ1-1, with a weak D call TRBD1 (6 bases). Germline V CDR1 and CDR2: SGDLS, YYNGEE. V dropped 4 bases and J dropped 3 bases, with 16 bases sitting between them. CDR3 length: 15 amino acids. CDR3 DNA sequence: TGTGCCAGCAGCCCCCGACCAGGGGCGGACACTGAAGCTTTCTTT. It encodes CASSPRPGADTEAFF.

As for this clonotype: A read error may account for a junction end that differs from germline. This chain joins TRBV6-5 and TRBJ2-5; no clear D. CDR3 length: 16 amino acids. Per germline, CDR1 MNHEY and CDR2 SVGAGI. CDR3 loop: CASSYAAARLGETQYF. DNA for the CDR3: TGTGCCAGCAGTTACGCTGCGGCGAGGCTTGGAGAGACTCAGTACTTC.

This chain connects TRBV20-1 to TRBJ2-2; TRBD1 is a possible D gene (5 bases). The germline V gene has CDR1 DFQATT and CDR2 SNEGSKA (reference sequence). Trimming stripped 1 base from V and 3 bases from J, with 9 bases between. CDR3 length equals 14 residues. CDR3 sequence (DNA): TGCAGTGCTAGAGGCAGGGCGGACACCGGGGAGCTGTTTTTT. Its protein is CSARGRADTGELFF.

The CDR3 coding sequence is TGCGCCAGCAGCCAGTACGGGACGGCCTATGGCTACACCTTC. Its translation is CASSQYGTAYGYTF. The rearrangement uses TRBV4-3 and TRBJ1-2; a possible D gene is TRBD1 (5 bases). CDR1 LGHNA and CDR2 YSLEER come from the germline V gene. The germline V and J ends were trimmed by 3 bases and 4 bases, with 12 bases remaining between them. There are 14 residues in the CDR3.

This clonotype was seen at least ten times. The rearrangement links TRBV3-1 to TRBJ2-7, with a weak D call TRBD1 (6 bases). The length of the CDR3 is 14 residues. Trimming removed 1 base from V and 0 bases from J, with 7 bases in between. Looked up from germline, CDR1 is LGHDT and CDR2 is YNNKEL (reference sequence). CDR3 sequence: CASSQGDNSYEQYF. Here the CDR3 DNA reads TGTGCCAGCAGCCAAGGGGACAACTCCTACGAGCAGTACTTC.

The genes are TRBV6-2 or TRBV6-3 and TRBJ2-1, with D hard to call. The CDR3 has 15 residues. Per the germline V gene, CDR1 is MNHEY and CDR2 is SVGEGT. V lost 6 bases, J lost 0 bases, and 12 bases lay in between. The CDR3 nucleotides read TGTGCCAGCAGCTCCCCTTGGAGCTCCTACAATGAGCAGTTCTTC. Translating gives CASSSPWSSYNEQFF.

The V call is TRBV13, the J call TRBJ2-5, with 10 bases identical to TRBD1. Germline V CDR1 and CDR2: PRHDT, FYEKMQ (reference sequence). The trim removed 4 bases at V and 0 bases at J, leaving 8 bases unmatched. This CDR3 region has 17 residues. CDR3 DNA: TGTGCCAGCAGCTCTCAGGGGACAGGGGTATACCAAGAGACCCAGTACTTC. It encodes CASSSQGTGVYQETQYF.

This clonotype was seen a few times. The V gene is TRBV6-2 or TRBV6-3, the J gene TRBJ1-5; D is uncertain. This CDR3 spans 14 amino acids. The V gene lost 8 bases and the J gene lost 7 bases, with 18 bases spanning the gap. Germline CDR1 is MNHEY and CDR2 is SVGEGT. The chain's CDR3 is CASYQEGSQQPQHF. CDR3 nucleotide sequence: TGTGCCAGCTACCAAGAGGGTTCACAGCAGCCCCAGCATTTT.

This clonotype has just a few counts. V gene TRBV5-4 combines with J gene TRBJ2-5; D might be TRBD2 (5 bases). The V end lost 0 bases, the J end lost 3 bases, and 12 bases lay between the germline ends. The CDR3 totals 15 residues. Germline CDR1 SGHNT, CDR2 YYREEE (reference sequence). As DNA, the CDR3 is TGTGCCAGCAGCTTGGTGTCCCCGGGGAAAGAGACCCAGTACTTC. It specifies CASSLVSPGKETQYF.

This clonotype has a handful of counts. The V gene is TRBV7-2, the J gene TRBJ2-7, with 9 nucleotides matching TRBD2. J gave up 4 bases and V 7 bases, and 8 bases lay outside the gene matches. The CDR3 loop spans 14 amino acids. Germline V gives CDR1 SGHTA, CDR2 FQGNSA. CDR3 residues: CASNPAGGLYEQYF. The CDR3 coding sequence is TGTGCCAGCAACCCAGCGGGGGGTCTGTACGAGCAGTACTTC.

The V call is TRBV29-1, the J call TRBJ2-1, with D maybe TRBD1 (6 bases). Trimming shortened V by 6 bases and J by 0 bases, and 15 bases separated the two germline ends. The CDR3 covers 15 residues. Germline values: CDR1 SQVTM, CDR2 ANQGSEA. CDR3 in DNA: TGCAGCGTGACGGGCCGGGACAACTCCTACAATGAGCAGTTCTTC. Its translation: CSVTGRDNSYNEQFF.

This clonotype was counted between two and nine times. J is TRBJ2-5 and V is TRBV29-1; TRBD2 agrees at 13 bases. The germline V gene encodes CDR1 SQVTM and CDR2 ANQGSEA. The CDR3 totals 17 residues. Losses at the gene ends were 7 bases for V and 5 bases for J; bases not matched to a gene: 16. DNA for the CDR3: TGCAGCGCCACCGGGACTAGCGGGAAACCTTTGGGGGAGACCCAGTACTTC. Translated: CSATGTSGKPLGETQYF.

J is TRBJ2-7 and V is TRBV7-9; TRBD1 might be the D (5 bases). Germline CDR1 is SEHNR and CDR2 is FQNEAQ (reference sequence). The CDR3 contains 15 residues. Trimming stripped 5 bases from V and 5 bases from J, with 19 bases between. In DNA form, the CDR3 reads TGTGCCAGCAGCCCAAGGGGCAGCCCTCCAGACGAGCAGTACTTC. Encoded protein: CASSPRGSPPDEQYF.

Regarding this clonotype: The junction and the germline gene differ at one end; a read error may be behind it. DNA for the CDR3: TGTGCTAGTGGTTTGGGAGGCCTCGAAGCTAACCATGGCTACACCTTC. Translated: CASGLGGLEANHGYTF. This chain uses TRBV12-5 with TRBJ1-2; D gene unclear. This CDR3 is built from 16 residues. Per the germline V gene, CDR1 is LGHNT and CDR2 is FRNRAP.

The table lists this clonotype with a few counts. This chain uses TRBV7-9 with TRBJ2-4; D is possibly TRBD2 (5 bases). Trimming cost V 4 bases and J 5 bases, with 12 bases left between them. Germline loops: CDR1 SEHNR, CDR2 FQNEAQ (reference sequence). The CDR3 has 14 residues. The CDR3 DNA reads TGTGCCAGCAGCTGGGGAGCTTCCCAAAACATTCAGTACTTC. Protein: CASSWGASQNIQYF.

The chain is built from TRBV20-1 and TRBJ1-1; D gene uncertain. Germline V lookup: CDR1 DFQATT, CDR2 SNEGSKA (reference sequence). Trimming pared 6 bases from V and 4 bases from J, leaving 15 bases between. The CDR3 has 13 amino acids. The CDR3 loop is CSAGAYDGTEAFF. CDR3 nucleotide sequence: TGCAGTGCAGGAGCTTACGATGGCACTGAAGCTTTCTTT.

The chain recombines TRBV6-1 with TRBJ1-4; TRBD1 agrees at 8 bases. CDR3 size: 15 residues. After removal of 6 bases from V and 7 bases from J, the junction contained 10 bases not matched to a gene. Germline CDR1 reads MNHNS; CDR2 reads SASEGT. The chain's CDR3 is CASRTGQGFSEKLFF. The CDR3 DNA reads as TGTGCCAGCAGGACTGGACAGGGATTCAGTGAAAAACTGTTTTTT.

This clonotype was picked up a small number of times. The V gene is TRBV10-3, the J gene TRBJ2-7; tentatively, D is TRBD2 (5 bases). Germline CDR1 reads ENHRY; CDR2 reads SYGVKD. The CDR3 extends over 12 amino acids. Between the trimmed V and J ends, which lost 8 bases and 7 bases, there was a span of 15 bases. In DNA, the CDR3 is TGTGCCATCCAGGACGGACGGGGTGAGCAGTACTTC. Its translation: CAIQDGRGEQYF.